These T cell receptor beta chains were read from a single sample in a study of shared T cell receptors in the human thymus. Data came from immunoSEQ multiplex PCR; TCRdb stores just in-frame clones and leaves some out. Here the sample spans approximately 660,000 clones, 88% being singletons. A further study also used this sample, focusing on human thymus T cells.

The specimen was thymocytes. The receptor set was obtained from a boy under two years old with a congenital heart defect. The CDR3 runs from the conserved cysteine through the conserved F or W. The D gene is left open where the match is weak. Some rows have no size entry. The others give once, few or many, or a class for an expanded clone.

j_call: TRBJ2-7; d_call: TRBD2; cdr3_length: 14; v_call: TRBV5-1; clone_size: once; cdr3_aa: CASSLGLASYEQYF; cdr3_nt: TGCGCCAGCAGCTTGGGACTAGCGAGCTACGAGCAGTACTTC
j_call: TRBJ2-3; d_call: TRBD1; cdr3_length: 16; v_call: TRBV12-5; clone_size: .; cdr3_aa: CASGSANGTVHDTQYF; cdr3_nt: TGTGCTAGTGGGAGCGCAAATGGGACAGTCCACGATACGCAGTATTTT
j_call: TRBJ1-2; d_call: TRBD1; cdr3_length: 19; v_call: TRBV15; clone_size: .; cdr3_aa: CATSGEAVGTGVANYGYTF; cdr3_nt: TGTGCCACCAGCGGAGAGGCAGTGGGGACAGGGGTAGCTAACTATGGCTACACCTTC
j_call: TRBJ2-3; d_call: TRBD1; cdr3_length: 16; v_call: TRBV5-1; clone_size: .; cdr3_aa: CASSPTTGQRTDTQYF; cdr3_nt: TGCGCCAGCAGCCCGACGACAGGGCAGAGGACAGATACGCAGTATTTT
j_call: TRBJ2-7; d_call: .; cdr3_length: 14; v_call: TRBV12-1; clone_size: .; cdr3_aa: CASSFRGSRDEQYF; cdr3_nt: TGTGCCAGCAGCTTCCGCGGGAGTCGGGACGAGCAGTACTTC
j_call: TRBJ2-5; d_call: .; cdr3_length: 14; v_call: TRBV5-6; clone_size: .; cdr3_aa: CASSVGPLVRAQYF; cdr3_nt: TGTGCCAGCAGCGTTGGTCCCCTCGTCAGGGCCCAGTACTTC
j_call: TRBJ1-4; d_call: TRBD1; cdr3_length: 14; v_call: TRBV5-6; clone_size: few; cdr3_aa: CASTLSRDRGRMFF; cdr3_nt: TGTGCCAGCACCCTGTCCCGGGACAGGGGGAGGATGTTTTTT
j_call: TRBJ2-3; d_call: TRBD2; cdr3_length: 13; v_call: TRBV28; clone_size: .; cdr3_aa: CASSYGLGNTQYF; cdr3_nt: TGTGCCAGCAGTTACGGACTAGGGAATACGCAGTATTTT
j_call: TRBJ2-1; d_call: .; cdr3_length: 14; v_call: TRBV4-2; clone_size: .; cdr3_aa: CASSQGRSYNEQFF; cdr3_nt: TGTGCCAGCAGCCAAGGGCGGTCCTACAATGAGCAGTTCTTC
j_call: TRBJ2-7; d_call: TRBD2; cdr3_length: 14; v_call: TRBV28; clone_size: .; cdr3_aa: CASSRKRELAGLNF; cdr3_nt: TGTGCCAGCAGCCGTAAGAGAGAACTAGCGGGGCTGAACTTC
j_call: TRBJ2-2; d_call: TRBD2; cdr3_length: 16; v_call: TRBV5-1; clone_size: .; cdr3_aa: CASSLGGGSGTGELFF; cdr3_nt: TGCGCCAGCAGCTTGGGAGGCGGGAGCGGGACCGGGGAGCTGTTTTTT
j_call: TRBJ1-3; d_call: TRBD1; cdr3_length: 19; v_call: TRBV28; clone_size: few; cdr3_aa: CASSYPHGGQGALGNTIYF; cdr3_nt: TGTGCCAGCAGTTACCCTCATGGGGGGCAGGGGGCGCTCGGAAACACCATATATTTT
j_call: TRBJ2-7; d_call: TRBD2; cdr3_length: 16; v_call: TRBV28; clone_size: .; cdr3_aa: CASSLWSSGRVYEQYF; cdr3_nt: TGTGCCAGCAGTTTATGGTCAAGCGGGAGGGTCTACGAGCAGTACTTC
j_call: TRBJ2-3; d_call: TRBD2; cdr3_length: 20; v_call: TRBV12-5; clone_size: .; cdr3_aa: CASGSRGTSGSSGGTDTQYF; cdr3_nt: TGTGCTAGTGGTTCCCGGGGAACTAGCGGGAGTTCCGGGGGAACAGATACGCAGTATTTT
j_call: TRBJ2-3; d_call: .; cdr3_length: 17; v_call: TRBV4-3; clone_size: .; cdr3_aa: CASSQDDPGEPTDTQYF; cdr3_nt: TGCGCCAGCAGCCAAGATGACCCCGGGGAACCCACAGATACGCAGTATTTT
j_call: TRBJ2-3; d_call: .; cdr3_length: 14; v_call: TRBV11-2; clone_size: once; cdr3_aa: CASSQHRDSDTQYF; cdr3_nt: TGTGCCAGCAGCCAGCACCGGGACTCAGATACGCAGTATTTT
j_call: TRBJ2-5; d_call: TRBD2; cdr3_length: 16; v_call: TRBV7-8; clone_size: .; cdr3_aa: CASSKSGLAGPGTQYF; cdr3_nt: TGTGCCAGCAGCAAGTCGGGACTAGCGGGCCCGGGGACCCAGTACTTC
j_call: TRBJ2-7; d_call: TRBD2; cdr3_length: 14; v_call: TRBV27; clone_size: once; cdr3_aa: CASSERDDPYEQYF; cdr3_nt: TGTGCCAGCAGTGAGCGGGATGATCCCTACGAGCAGTACTTC
j_call: TRBJ2-1; d_call: .; cdr3_length: 17; v_call: TRBV5-4; clone_size: .; cdr3_aa: CASSPREQGWALAEQFF; cdr3_nt: TGTGCCAGCAGTCCCCGGGAACAGGGATGGGCCCTGGCCGAGCAGTTCTTC
j_call: TRBJ2-3; d_call: TRBD2; cdr3_length: 14; v_call: TRBV19; clone_size: .; cdr3_aa: CASSPSGNTDTQYF; cdr3_nt: TGTGCCAGTAGTCCCAGCGGGAACACAGATACGCAGTATTTT
j_call: TRBJ2-7; d_call: TRBD2; cdr3_length: 15; v_call: TRBV4-3; clone_size: .; cdr3_aa: CASSKGREGLDEQYF; cdr3_nt: TGCGCCAGCAGCAAAGGACGGGAGGGGTTGGACGAGCAGTACTTC
j_call: TRBJ2-7; d_call: .; cdr3_length: 11; v_call: TRBV20-1; clone_size: once; cdr3_aa: CSAKPYREQYF; cdr3_nt: TGCAGTGCTAAACCCTACAGGGAGCAGTACTTC
j_call: TRBJ2-2; d_call: TRBD2; cdr3_length: 24; v_call: TRBV27; clone_size: .; cdr3_aa: CASSPFERTSGRTKQNPNTGELFF; cdr3_nt: TGTGCCAGCAGTCCCTTCGAACGGACTAGCGGGAGGACCAAACAAAATCCGAACACCGGGGAGCTGTTTTTT
j_call: TRBJ2-2; d_call: TRBD2; cdr3_length: 16; v_call: TRBV27; clone_size: .; cdr3_aa: CASSLLAGGGTGELFF; cdr3_nt: TGTGCCAGCAGCCTCCTAGCGGGAGGAGGGACCGGGGAGCTGTTTTTT
j_call: TRBJ2-7; d_call: TRBD1; cdr3_length: 16; v_call: TRBV5-1; clone_size: once; cdr3_aa: CASSLGGQGASYEQYF; cdr3_nt: TGCGCCAGCAGCTTGGGCGGACAGGGGGCCTCCTACGAGCAGTACTTC
j_call: TRBJ1-2; d_call: .; cdr3_length: 15; v_call: TRBV5-1; clone_size: .; cdr3_aa: CASSYDPGEHYGYTF; cdr3_nt: TGCGCCAGCAGCTATGACCCAGGTGAACACTATGGCTACACCTTC
j_call: TRBJ2-7; d_call: TRBD2; cdr3_length: 13; v_call: TRBV5-4; clone_size: .; cdr3_aa: CASRPLSGGEQYF; cdr3_nt: TGTGCCAGCAGGCCCCTATCGGGGGGCGAGCAGTACTTC
j_call: TRBJ2-1; d_call: .; cdr3_length: 16; v_call: TRBV19; clone_size: .; cdr3_aa: CASSGGTPGTYNEQFF; cdr3_nt: TGTGCCAGTAGTGGGGGGACCCCGGGCACGTACAATGAGCAGTTCTTC
j_call: TRBJ2-2; d_call: TRBD1; cdr3_length: 15; v_call: TRBV9; clone_size: .; cdr3_aa: CASSVGGTGSGELFF; cdr3_nt: TGTGCCAGCAGCGTAGGTGGGACAGGGTCCGGGGAGCTGTTTTTT
j_call: TRBJ2-1; d_call: TRBD2; cdr3_length: 17; v_call: TRBV14; clone_size: .; cdr3_aa: CASSQGDLAGVGNEQFF; cdr3_nt: TGTGCCAGCAGCCAAGGGGACCTAGCGGGAGTGGGCAATGAGCAGTTCTTC
j_call: TRBJ2-1; d_call: .; cdr3_length: 14; v_call: TRBV29-1; clone_size: .; cdr3_aa: CSVVGGGRGNEQFF; cdr3_nt: TGCAGCGTTGTGGGGGGGGGCCGAGGGAATGAGCAGTTCTTC
j_call: TRBJ2-4; d_call: .; cdr3_length: 15; v_call: TRBV5-4; clone_size: .; cdr3_aa: CASSSTAGAKNIQYF; cdr3_nt: TGTGCCAGCAGCTCCACGGCGGGAGCCAAAAACATTCAGTACTTC
j_call: TRBJ2-7; d_call: TRBD1; cdr3_length: 14; v_call: TRBV6-5; clone_size: .; cdr3_aa: CASGARGPPYEQYF; cdr3_nt: TGTGCCAGCGGCGCGAGGGGGCCTCCCTACGAGCAGTACTTC
j_call: TRBJ2-7; d_call: .; cdr3_length: 14; v_call: TRBV27; clone_size: .; cdr3_aa: CASSLGQGKAEQYF; cdr3_nt: TGTGCCAGCAGTTTAGGCCAGGGTAAGGCCGAGCAGTACTTC
j_call: TRBJ2-4; d_call: .; cdr3_length: 13; v_call: TRBV27; clone_size: once; cdr3_aa: CASSPHEENIQYF; cdr3_nt: TGTGCCAGCAGTCCCCACGAGGAAAACATTCAGTACTTC
j_call: TRBJ2-7; d_call: .; cdr3_length: 13; v_call: TRBV19; clone_size: few; cdr3_aa: CASSHKSPYEQYF; cdr3_nt: TGTGCCAGTAGTCACAAGTCCCCCTACGAGCAGTACTTC
j_call: TRBJ2-1; d_call: .; cdr3_length: 15; v_call: TRBV2; clone_size: .; cdr3_aa: CASSSTGHRNNEQFF; cdr3_nt: TGTGCCAGCAGTTCTACGGGACACCGCAACAATGAGCAGTTCTTC
j_call: TRBJ2-3; d_call: .; cdr3_length: 16; v_call: TRBV5-1; clone_size: .; cdr3_aa: CASSRSAEGGTDTQYF; cdr3_nt: TGCGCCAGCAGCCGCTCAGCGGAGGGGGGGACAGATACGCAGTATTTT
j_call: TRBJ2-1; d_call: TRBD2; cdr3_length: 18; v_call: TRBV4-1; clone_size: .; cdr3_aa: CASSQLAGDLSSYNEQFF; cdr3_nt: TGCGCCAGCAGCCAGCTAGCGGGAGACCTGAGCTCCTACAATGAGCAGTTCTTC
j_call: TRBJ1-3; d_call: .; cdr3_length: 15; v_call: TRBV5-1; clone_size: .; cdr3_aa: CASSPTGTSGNTIYF; cdr3_nt: TGCGCCAGCAGCCCTACAGGAACCTCTGGAAACACCATATATTTT
j_call: TRBJ1-1; d_call: .; cdr3_length: 17; v_call: TRBV4-2; clone_size: .; cdr3_aa: CASSQDPARGENTEAFF; cdr3_nt: TGTGCCAGCAGCCAAGACCCAGCCCGGGGGGAGAACACTGAAGCTTTCTTT
j_call: TRBJ1-2; d_call: TRBD1; cdr3_length: 14; v_call: TRBV10-2; clone_size: .; cdr3_aa: CASLNRGSNYGYTF; cdr3_nt: TGCGCCAGCCTCAACAGGGGCTCTAACTATGGCTACACCTTC
j_call: TRBJ2-1; d_call: .; cdr3_length: 11; v_call: TRBV20-1; clone_size: .; cdr3_aa: CSARERNEQFF; cdr3_nt: TGCAGTGCTAGAGAGCGCAATGAGCAGTTCTTC
j_call: TRBJ1-5; d_call: .; cdr3_length: 15; v_call: TRBV7-3; clone_size: once; cdr3_aa: CASSFWDGEDQPQHF; cdr3_nt: TGTGCCAGCAGCTTCTGGGACGGGGAGGATCAGCCCCAGCATTTT
j_call: TRBJ2-7; d_call: .; cdr3_length: 13; v_call: TRBV5-6; clone_size: once; cdr3_aa: CASSLAAGWEQYF; cdr3_nt: TGTGCCAGCAGCTTGGCCGCCGGGTGGGAGCAGTACTTC
j_call: TRBJ2-4; d_call: .; cdr3_length: 17; v_call: TRBV6-1; clone_size: .; cdr3_aa: CASSEERGILAKNIQYF; cdr3_nt: TGTGCCAGCAGTGAAGAAAGAGGGATTCTAGCCAAAAACATTCAGTACTTC